This TCR beta chain is from a study of T cell repertoires in cytomegalovirus infection. Study-level information: CMV infection and matching HLA type were both indicated by public TCR beta signatures.

Trimming left V 0 bases short and J 7 bases short, with 14 bases between. Germline loops: CDR1 SGHRS, CDR2 YFSETQ. The CDR3 loop spans 15 amino acids. As to this clonotype: Its antigen is unknown.

Overall study findings and caveats: Ex vivo responses were dominated by HLA-C-restricted CMV-specific TCR beta clonotypes. The cumulative frequency of public TCR beta families distinguished individuals who carried CMV together with the relevant HLA.

TCRdb used MiXCR to reprocess the reads, holding one entry per CDR3 protein. This repertoire shows about 110,000 distinct CDR3 sequences, under 55% found once; its top ten account for around 74%. The material was CD8+ T cells from cultured PBMCs, obtained from culture after CMV antigen stimulation. This TCR was recovered from a human donor in good health (CMV status not recorded). Some clones in this sample may be carry-over from other donors' samples. The gene calls are TRBV5-1 and TRBJ1-5; D ambiguous. This chain's CDR3 is CASSLDGGSGQPQHF. The CDR3 DNA reads TGCGCCAGCAGCTTGGATGGAGGGTCAGGCCAGCCCCAGCATTTT.